These 23 T cell receptor beta chains share one sample of origin, sequenced in a study of shared clonotypes between healthy human individuals. This table comes from immunoSEQ multiplex PCR, and its TCRdb copy is limited to in-frame clones, with some not included. The repertoire includes about 1.1 million clones, approximately 77% of them detected once, and roughly 0.83% sits in the top ten. Sample: memory CD4+ T cells from PBMCs. Documented subset: CD45RA-negative fraction. The receptors were sampled from a man younger than 35 in good health. Some clones in this sample may be carry-over from other donors' samples.

Worth noting for this clone: The sample holds other DNA sequences that translate to the same CDR3. The V call is TRBV28, the J call TRBJ2-7; the D gene is possibly TRBD2 (5 bases). Germline loops: CDR1 MDHEN, CDR2 SYDVKM. This CDR3 spans 13 amino acids. V lost 2 bases and J 3 bases, leaving 8 bases between the germline ends. CDR3 sequence reads: CASSLPRGYEQYF. CDR3 DNA sequence: TGTGCCAGCAGTTTACCCCGGGGCTACGAGCAGTACTTC. Drawing the rest from reference TRBV28 and TRBJ2-7, the complete variable domain is DVKVTQSSRYLVKRTGEKVFLECVQDMDHENMFWYRQDPGLGLRLIYFSYDVKMKEKGDIPEGYSVSREKKERFSLILESASTNQTSMYLCASSLPRGYEQYFGPGTRLTVT.

The chain employs TRBV5-4 and TRBJ2-3; D call uncertain. The CDR3 is made up of 14 amino acids. Per the germline V gene, CDR1 is SGHNT and CDR2 is YYREEE (reference sequence). V lost 0 bases and J lost 6, with 11 bases in between. The CDR3 loop reads CASSLGRDGDTQYF. The CDR3 nucleotides are TGTGCCAGCAGCTTGGGGCGAGACGGTGATACGCAGTATTTT.

The CDR3 nucleotides read TGTGCCAGCAGTTCCAACCCTTGGGGGCAAGAGACCCAGTACTTC. Amino acid sequence: CASSSNPWGQETQYF. The chain is built from TRBV6-6 and TRBJ2-5, with D perhaps assigned TRBD1 or TRBD2 (5 bases each). The germline V and J ends were trimmed by 4 bases and 2 bases, with 14 bases remaining between them. CDR1 MNHNY and CDR2 SVGAGI come from the germline V gene (reference sequence). The CDR3 runs 15 residues.

V is TRBV18 and J is TRBJ1-2, with 7 bases identical to TRBD1. Germline CDR1 reads KGHSH; CDR2 reads LQKENI. The CDR3 totals 15 residues. Trimming took 2 bases from V and 0 from J; bases not matched to a gene: 3. The CDR3 spells CASSPITGANYGYTF. In DNA form, the CDR3 reads TGTGCCAGCTCACCAATAACAGGGGCTAACTATGGCTACACCTTC. Combining the CDR3 with reference TRBV18 and TRBJ1-2 gives the whole variable domain NAGVMQNPRHLVRRRGQEARLRCSPMKGHSHVYWYRQLPEEGLKFMVYLQKENIIDESGMPKERFSAEFPKEGPSILRIQQVVRGDSAAYFCASSPITGANYGYTFGSGTRLTVV.

In its sample, this clone was seen a few times. The rearrangement uses TRBV30 and TRBJ1-3, with a weak D call TRBD1 (5 bases). The CDR3 totals 14 residues. The germline V gene encodes CDR1 GTSNPN and CDR2 SVGIG (reference sequence). Trimming removed 4 bases at V and 0 bases at J, with 10 bases between. The CDR3 DNA reads TGTGCCTGGATGAGGGGAACCTCTGGAAACACCATATATTTT. Translation gives CAWMRGTSGNTIYF.

This rearrangement joins TRBV7-9 to TRBJ1-1, with D unclear. CDR1 SEHNR and CDR2 FQNEAQ come from the germline V gene (reference sequence). Trimming took off 6 bases at V and 4 bases at J, with 15 bases between the two ends. This CDR3 has 14 residues. In DNA form, the CDR3 reads TGTGCCAGCAGGATAGAGAGTCGGGCCACTGAAGCTTTCTTT. Its protein is CASRIESRATEAFF. Together with reference TRBV7-9 and TRBJ1-1, the CDR3 gives the full variable domain: DTGVSQNPRHKITKRGQNVTFRCDPISEHNRLYWYRQTLGQGPEFLTYFQNEAQLEKSRLLSDRFSAERPKGSFSTLEIQRTEQGDSAMYLCASRIESRATEAFFGQGTRLTVV.

V gene TRBV11-3 combines with J gene TRBJ2-3; D may be TRBD1 or TRBD2 (5 bases each). Trimming took 1 base from V and 4 from J, leaving 9 bases between them. This CDR3 has 14 residues. Germline V gene lookup returns CDR1 SGHNT and CDR2 YENEEA. CDR3 residues: CASSLGGSADTQYF. The CDR3 DNA follows: TGTGCCAGCAGCTTAGGGGGGTCGGCAGATACGCAGTATTTT.

Concerning this clone: One junction end does not reproduce the germline sequence, and a read error may be involved. Other DNA sequences within the sample encode an identical CDR3. This rearrangement joins TRBV6-1 to TRBJ1-2, with D maybe TRBD1 (5 bases). This CDR3 has 15 amino acids. CDR1 and CDR2 from the germline V gene are MNHNS and SASEGT. CDR3 sequence (DNA): TGCGCCAGCAGTTCCCAGACAGCTCCTAACTATGGCTACACCTTC. It specifies CASSSQTAPNYGYTF.

This chain links TRBV6-1 with TRBJ1-2; no definite D call. The CDR3 loop spans 14 amino acids. CDR1 is MNHNS, CDR2 SASEGT, per germline. The V end lost 3 bases, the J end lost 8 bases, and 16 bases lay between the germline ends. The CDR3 DNA follows: TGTGCCAGCAGTGATATGGCCATTATGCAGGGCTACACCTTC. It encodes CASSDMAIMQGYTF.

The chain carries TRBV2 and TRBJ2-7; 7 bases fit TRBD2. CDR1 is SNHLY, CDR2 FYNNEI, per germline. There are 13 residues in the CDR3. The V and J ends lost 6 bases and 3 bases, in that order; junction bases with no gene match: 5. CDR3 sequence reads: CASRLASGYEQYF. In DNA form, the CDR3 reads TGTGCCAGCAGGTTAGCTAGCGGCTACGAGCAGTACTTC.

This chain links TRBV10-3 with TRBJ1-1; the D gene is possibly TRBD1 (6 bases). CDR1 ENHRY and CDR2 SYGVKD come from the germline V gene. The CDR3 has 15 amino acids. The V gene lost 4 bases and the J gene lost 4 bases, with 16 bases spanning the gap. The CDR3 DNA sequence: TGTGCCATCAGTGGACTGACAGGCCCGGGCACTGAAGCTTTCTTT. Its translation is CAISGLTGPGTEAFF.

V usage is TRBV10-3 and J usage is TRBJ2-7; D may be TRBD2 (7 bases). V was cut by 7 bases and J by 6 bases, with 19 bases left in between. The CDR3 runs 14 residues. Germline CDR1 reads ENHRY; CDR2 reads SYGVKD. The CDR3 DNA reads as TGTGCCATCACTGCGGGGGCCCGAAACGGCGAGCAGTACTTC. Translating gives CAITAGARNGEQYF.

The rearrangement links TRBV5-1 to TRBJ1-3; D remains unclear. Trimming shortened V by 0 bases and J by 3 bases, and 4 bases separated the two germline ends. Germline V lookup: CDR1 SGHRS, CDR2 YFSETQ. This CDR3 contains 13 residues. CDR3 in DNA: TGCGCCAGCAGCTTGGGTTATGGAAACACCATATATTTT. Translation gives CASSLGYGNTIYF. Combining the CDR3 with reference TRBV5-1 and TRBJ1-3 gives the whole variable domain KAGVTQTPRYLIKTRGQQVTLSCSPISGHRSVSWYQQTPGQGLQFLFEYFSETQRNKGNFPGRFSGRQFSNSRSEMNVSTLELGDSALYLCASSLGYGNTIYFGEGSWLTVV.

CDR3 sequence reads: CASSPGPDYGYTF. In DNA form, the CDR3 reads TGTGCCAGCAGCCCGGGACCTGACTATGGCTACACCTTC. This rearrangement joins TRBV7-7 to TRBJ1-2; weak D call: TRBD1 (5 bases). Trimming cost V 5 bases and J 3 bases, with 10 bases left between them. CDR1 is SSHAT and CDR2 is FNYEAQ in the germline V gene (reference sequence). The CDR3 sequence is 13 residues long.

The chain joins TRBV7-9 to TRBJ2-2, with 8 bases lining up with TRBD1. Germline values: CDR1 SEHNR, CDR2 FQNEAQ (reference sequence). Trimming removed 8 bases from V and 4 bases from J; junction bases left unmatched: 3. This CDR3 region has 13 residues. Here the CDR3 reads CASGQGTTGELFF. The CDR3 nucleotides read TGTGCCAGCGGACAGGGAACCACCGGGGAGCTGTTTTTT.

This clone was found many times. The genes are TRBV20-1 and TRBJ1-5; no clear D gene. CDR3 length equals 11 residues. The germline V gene encodes CDR1 DFQATT and CDR2 SNEGSKA (reference sequence). V lost 5 bases to trimming and J lost 5 bases, with 7 bases between them. The CDR3 region has the DNA TGCAGTGCTGGCACTGATCAGCCCCAGCATTTT. As protein: CSAGTDQPQHF.

The genes are TRBV6-1 and TRBJ1-5; D remains ambiguous. Germline CDR1 MNHNS, CDR2 SASEGT. Trimming left V 7 bases short and J 4 bases short, with 17 bases between. The CDR3 totals 15 residues. CDR3 protein: CASTWRLGMNQPQHF. DNA of the CDR3: TGTGCCAGCACATGGCGGTTGGGGATGAATCAGCCCCAGCATTTT.

Details on this clone: Distinct nucleotide sequences in the sample also encode this CDR3. The J gene is TRBJ2-2, the V gene TRBV5-1; 9 positions agree with TRBD2. Germline lookup yields CDR1 SGHRS and CDR2 YFSETQ. V lost 4 bases to trimming and J lost 2 bases; unmatched junction nucleotides: 6. This CDR3 comprises 16 residues. CDR3 sequence (DNA): TGCGCCAGCAGCCCCCAGACTAGCGGAAACACCGGGGAGCTGTTTTTT. It specifies CASSPQTSGNTGELFF.

The chain has TRBV5-1 and TRBJ2-5, with 15 positions matching TRBD2. CDR3 length: 17 amino acids. Trimming cost V 9 bases and J 5 bases; bases outside gene matches: 14. The V gene's germline CDR1 is SGHRS and CDR2 YFSETQ. The CDR3 region is CATYPGLAGGTAETQYF. The CDR3 nucleotides read TGCGCCACCTACCCGGGACTAGCGGGAGGCACAGCCGAGACCCAGTACTTC. The full variable domain, with the rest looked up from reference TRBV5-1 and TRBJ2-5, is KAGVTQTPRYLIKTRGQQVTLSCSPISGHRSVSWYQQTPGQGLQFLFEYFSETQRNKGNFPGRFSGRQFSNSRSEMNVSTLELGDSALYLCATYPGLAGGTAETQYFGPGTRLLVL.

A word on this clone: One junction end disagrees with the germline gene, perhaps due to a read error. The sample holds other DNA sequences that translate to the same CDR3. The chain is built from TRBV29-1 and TRBJ1-4; D possibly corresponds to TRBD1 (5 bases). From germline, CDR1 is SQVTM and CDR2 ANQGSEA. This CDR3 has 15 residues. Here the CDR3 reads CSVVIPRQGNEKLFF. CDR3 coding DNA: TGCAGCGTTGTAATCCCCCGGCAGGGAAATGAAAAGCTGTTTTTT.

The chain joins TRBV5-5 to TRBJ2-5; 7 bases fit TRBD2. J lost 4 bases, V lost 0 bases, and 6 bases had no gene match. The V gene's germline CDR1 is SGHKS and CDR2 YYEKEE (reference sequence). CDR3 length: 15 amino acids. CDR3 in amino acids: CASSLVRERLETQYF. The DNA of the CDR3 is TGTGCCAGCAGCTTGGTGCGGGAGAGGTTAGAGACCCAGTACTTC.

Regarding this clone: The sample has other DNA sequences that encode this CDR3 too. DNA of the CDR3: TGCGCCAGCAGCTTGGGGACTAGGGGAGAGACCCAGTACTTC. Its protein product is CASSLGTRGETQYF. J is TRBJ2-5 and V is TRBV5-1; 7 bases line up with TRBD2. The V gene's germline CDR1 is SGHRS and CDR2 YFSETQ. V gave up 0 bases and J gave up 4 bases; unmatched junction bases: 3. This CDR3 has 14 amino acids.

The J gene is TRBJ2-7, the V gene TRBV19; TRBD1 matches 7 bases. Trimming took 2 bases from V and 2 from J; bases not matched to a gene: 6. The CDR3 spans 15 residues. CDR1 and CDR2 (germline): LNHDA, SQIVND (reference sequence). CDR3 protein: CASSINARGTYEQYF. The DNA of the CDR3 is TGTGCCAGTAGTATAAATGCCAGGGGGACCTACGAGCAGTACTTC.